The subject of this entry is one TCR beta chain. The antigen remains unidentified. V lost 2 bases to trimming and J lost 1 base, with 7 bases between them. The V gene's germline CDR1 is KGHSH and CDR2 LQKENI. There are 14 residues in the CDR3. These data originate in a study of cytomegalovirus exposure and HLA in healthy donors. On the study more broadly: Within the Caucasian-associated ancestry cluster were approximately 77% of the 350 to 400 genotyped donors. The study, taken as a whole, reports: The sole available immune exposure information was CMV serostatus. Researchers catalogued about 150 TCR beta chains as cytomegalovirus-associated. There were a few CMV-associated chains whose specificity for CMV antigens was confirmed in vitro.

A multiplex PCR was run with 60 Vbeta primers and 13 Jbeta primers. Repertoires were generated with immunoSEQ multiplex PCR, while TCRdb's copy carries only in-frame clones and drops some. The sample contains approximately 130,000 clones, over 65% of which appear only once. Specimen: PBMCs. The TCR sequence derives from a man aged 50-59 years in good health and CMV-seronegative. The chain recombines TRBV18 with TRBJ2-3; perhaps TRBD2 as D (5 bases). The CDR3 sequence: CASSPGSGTDTQYF. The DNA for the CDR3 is TGTGCCAGCTCACCAGGTAGCGGCACAGATACGCAGTATTTT.